Sequencing of this T cell receptor (beta chain) was carried out in a study of beta chain features in type 1 diabetes. The overall study: Sorted cells examined across all samples numbered 107,917,701. General observations from the study: The study notes PCR might favor shorter templates equally in patients and controls. A closer apparent resemblance between naive, central memory and Treg TCRB repertoires was seen in patients than in healthy donors. Shortening of TCRB CDR3s, moderate but significant, appeared in all four CD4+ subsets of Type 1 diabetes patients.

V lost 2 bases, J lost 2 bases, and 10 bases lay in between. This CDR3 has 14 residues. The germline CDR1 and CDR2 sequences are GTSNPN and SVGIG (reference sequence). Reverse transcription of all isolated RNA meant that expressed TCRB transcripts were sequenced. Here immunoSEQ multiplex PCR was the method, and the copy in TCRdb shows in-frame clones only, minus some. The sample shows fewer than 350,000 clones, over 12% of them seen only once. Comment on this clone: The antigen is undetermined.

Sequencing was carried out using naive CD4+ T cells from blood. This sequence was found in a man younger than 35 with type 1 diabetes. The rearrangement links TRBV30 to TRBJ2-4; perhaps TRBD2 as D (5 bases). The CDR3 loop reads CAWSSVASKNIQYF. The CDR3 DNA follows: TGTGCCTGGAGTTCTGTAGCGTCCAAAAACATTCAGTACTTC.